This TCR beta chain came from a study of cytomegalovirus exposure and HLA in healthy donors. The CDR3 length is 16 residues. CDR1 and CDR2 (germline): GTSNPN, SVGIG (reference sequence). V dropped 5 bases and J dropped 4; count of bases not matched to a gene: 16. Researchers ran the PCR with 60 Vbeta and 13 Jbeta primers. TCRdb's copy holds only in-frame clones and misses some; the assay was immunoSEQ multiplex PCR. The sample comprises 150,000 to 200,000 clones, about 77% of which are singletons, and approximately 9.8% rests with the top ten. Source material: PBMCs. This chain links TRBV30 with TRBJ2-5; TRBD2 agrees at 7 bases. This sequence was found in a man between 18 and 29 years old in good health and CMV-seropositive. The CDR3 spells CAWGPGAGWLGETQYF. CDR3 coding DNA: TGTGCCTGGGGGCCTGGAGCGGGGTGGTTGGGAGAGACCCAGTACTTC.